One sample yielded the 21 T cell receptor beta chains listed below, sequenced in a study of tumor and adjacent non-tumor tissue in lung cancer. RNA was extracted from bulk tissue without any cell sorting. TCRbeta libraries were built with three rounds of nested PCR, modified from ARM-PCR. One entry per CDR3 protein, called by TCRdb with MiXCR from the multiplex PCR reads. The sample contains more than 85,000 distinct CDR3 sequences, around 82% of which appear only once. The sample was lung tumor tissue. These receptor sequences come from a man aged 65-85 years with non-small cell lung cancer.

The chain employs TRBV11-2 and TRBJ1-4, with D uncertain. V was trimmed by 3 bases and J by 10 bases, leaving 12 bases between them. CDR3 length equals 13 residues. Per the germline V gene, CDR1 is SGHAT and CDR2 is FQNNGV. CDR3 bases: TGTGCCAGCAGCTTGGTCAGACTAGGAAAACTGTTTTTT. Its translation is CASSLVRLGKLFF. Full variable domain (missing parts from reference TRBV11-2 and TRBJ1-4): EAGVAQSPRYKIIEKRQSVAFWCNPISGHATLYWYQQILGQGPKLLIQFQNNGVVDDSQLPKDRFSAERLKGVDSTLKIQPAKLEDSAVYLCASSLVRLGKLFFGSGTQLSVL.

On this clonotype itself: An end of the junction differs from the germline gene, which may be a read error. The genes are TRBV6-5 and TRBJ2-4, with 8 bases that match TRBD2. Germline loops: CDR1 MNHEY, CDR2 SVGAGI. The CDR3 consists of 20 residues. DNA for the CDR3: TGTGTCAGCAGTTACTCCTCCCCCTCCGACTCGCGACTAGCGAAAAACATTCAGTACTTC. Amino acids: CVSSYSSPSDSRLAKNIQYF.

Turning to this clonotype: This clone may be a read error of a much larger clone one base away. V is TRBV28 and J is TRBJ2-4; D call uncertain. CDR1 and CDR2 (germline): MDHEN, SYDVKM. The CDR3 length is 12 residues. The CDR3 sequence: CTSSLVKSIQYF. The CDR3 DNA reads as TGTACCAGCAGTTTAGTAAAGTCCATTCAGTACTTC.

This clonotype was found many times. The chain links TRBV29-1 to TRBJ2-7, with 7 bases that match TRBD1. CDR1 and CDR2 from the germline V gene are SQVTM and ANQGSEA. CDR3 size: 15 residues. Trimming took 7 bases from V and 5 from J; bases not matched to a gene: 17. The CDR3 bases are TGCAGCGCCGCCACCGGAAGGGGGCTACGGGACGAGCAGTACTTC. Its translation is CSAATGRGLRDEQYF.

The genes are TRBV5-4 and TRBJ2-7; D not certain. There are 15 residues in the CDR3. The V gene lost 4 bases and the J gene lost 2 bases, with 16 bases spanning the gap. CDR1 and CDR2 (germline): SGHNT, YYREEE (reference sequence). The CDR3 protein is CASSQGRIITYEQYF. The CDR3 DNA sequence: TGTGCCAGCAGCCAAGGACGGATTATAACCTACGAGCAGTACTTC.

The CDR3 coding sequence is TGTGCCATCAGTGAGTCAGTATCGAACACCCGGAAGCTGTTTTTT. It yields the protein CAISESVSNTRKLFF. This sequence joins TRBV10-3 and TRBJ2-2; D is unclear. V lost 0 bases and J 12 bases, leaving 17 bases between the germline ends. The CDR3 consists of 15 residues. The V gene's germline CDR1 is ENHRY and CDR2 SYGVKD.

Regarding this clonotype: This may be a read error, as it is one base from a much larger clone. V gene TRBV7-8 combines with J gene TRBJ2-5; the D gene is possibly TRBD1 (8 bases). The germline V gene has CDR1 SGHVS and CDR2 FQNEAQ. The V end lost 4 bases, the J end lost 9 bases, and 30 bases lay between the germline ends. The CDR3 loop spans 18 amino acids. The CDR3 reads CASSSTATGGGSEFSQYF. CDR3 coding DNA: TGTGCCAGCAGCTCCACCGCTACAGGGGGAGGGTCCGAGTTTTCCCAGTACTTC.

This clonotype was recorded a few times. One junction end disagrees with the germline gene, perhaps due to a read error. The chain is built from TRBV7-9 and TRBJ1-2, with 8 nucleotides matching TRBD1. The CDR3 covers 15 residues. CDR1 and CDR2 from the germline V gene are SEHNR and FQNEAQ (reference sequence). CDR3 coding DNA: TGTGTCAGCAGTGTCAAACAGGGGGATAACTATGGCTACACCTTC. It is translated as CVSSVKQGDNYGYTF. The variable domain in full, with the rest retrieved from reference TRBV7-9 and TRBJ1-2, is DTGVSQNPRHKITKRGQNVTFRCDPISEHNRLYWYRQTLGQGPEFLTYFQNEAQLEKSRLLSDRFSAERPKGSFSTLEIQRTEQGDSAMYLCVSSVKQGDNYGYTFGSGTRLTVV.

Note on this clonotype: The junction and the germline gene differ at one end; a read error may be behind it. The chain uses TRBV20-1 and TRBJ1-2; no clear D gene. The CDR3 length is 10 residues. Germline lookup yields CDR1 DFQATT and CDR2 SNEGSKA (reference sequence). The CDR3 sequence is CCANGAGYTF. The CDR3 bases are TGCTGTGCTAATGGAGCTGGCTACACCTTC.

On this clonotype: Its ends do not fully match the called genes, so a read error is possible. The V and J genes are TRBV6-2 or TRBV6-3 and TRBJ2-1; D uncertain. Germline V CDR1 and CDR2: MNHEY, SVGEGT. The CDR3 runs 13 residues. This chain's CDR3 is CASNRGANNEQFF. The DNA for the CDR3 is TGTGCCAGCAACAGAGGCGCTAACAATGAGCAGTTTTTC.

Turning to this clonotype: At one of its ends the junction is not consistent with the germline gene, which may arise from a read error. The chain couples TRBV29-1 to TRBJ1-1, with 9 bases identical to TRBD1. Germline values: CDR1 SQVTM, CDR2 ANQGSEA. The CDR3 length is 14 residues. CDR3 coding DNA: TGCATCGTTGAACAGGGGGCTGCTGGCACTGAAGTTTTCTTT. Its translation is CIVEQGAAGTEVFF.

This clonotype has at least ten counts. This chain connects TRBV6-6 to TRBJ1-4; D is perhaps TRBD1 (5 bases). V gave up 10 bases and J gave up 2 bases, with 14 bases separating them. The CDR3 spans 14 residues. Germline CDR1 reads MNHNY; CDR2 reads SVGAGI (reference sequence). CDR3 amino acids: CATMGPVTNEKLFF. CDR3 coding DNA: TGTGCCACCATGGGACCGGTGACTAATGAAAAACTGTTTTTT.

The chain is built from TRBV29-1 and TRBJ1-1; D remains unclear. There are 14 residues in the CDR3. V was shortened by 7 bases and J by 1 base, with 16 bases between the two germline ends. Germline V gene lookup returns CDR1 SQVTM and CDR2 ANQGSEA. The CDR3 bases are TGCAGCGGCATAAACGACTGGGGGAACACTGAAGCTTTCTTT. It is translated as CSGINDWGNTEAFF.

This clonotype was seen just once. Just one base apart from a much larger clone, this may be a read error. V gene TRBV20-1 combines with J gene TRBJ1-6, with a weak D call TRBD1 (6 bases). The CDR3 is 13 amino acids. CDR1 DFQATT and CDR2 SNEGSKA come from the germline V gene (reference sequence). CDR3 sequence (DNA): TGCAGTGCTAGAGGGACAGAGCATTCAGCCCTCCACTTT. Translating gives CSARGTEHSALHF.

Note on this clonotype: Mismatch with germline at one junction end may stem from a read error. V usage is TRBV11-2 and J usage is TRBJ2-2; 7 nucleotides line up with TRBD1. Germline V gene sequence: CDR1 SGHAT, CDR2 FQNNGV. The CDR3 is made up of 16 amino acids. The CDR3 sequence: CASSIVGTGVARELFF. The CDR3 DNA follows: TGTGCTAGCAGCATAGTGGGCACAGGGGTTGCCAGGGAGCTGTTTTTT.

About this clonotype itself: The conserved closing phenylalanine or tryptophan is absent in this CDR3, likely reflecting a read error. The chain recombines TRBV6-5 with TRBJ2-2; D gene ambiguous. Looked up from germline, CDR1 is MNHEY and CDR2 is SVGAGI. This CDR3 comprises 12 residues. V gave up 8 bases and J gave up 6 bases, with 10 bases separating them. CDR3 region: CASVWGPGELFY. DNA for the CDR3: TGTGCCAGCGTCTGGGGTCCCGGGGAGCTGTTTTAT.

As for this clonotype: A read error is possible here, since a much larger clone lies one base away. CDR3 sequence reads: CSTSAPSGYGGYTF. CDR3 nucleotides: TGCAGTACTAGCGCACCCTCAGGGTACGGTGGCTACACCTTC. This sequence joins TRBV20-1 and TRBJ1-2; weak D call: TRBD1 (5 bases). Germline CDR1 is DFQATT and CDR2 is SNEGSKA (reference sequence). The CDR3 has 14 amino acids.

CDR3 region: CVNSTSYNEQFF. CDR3 coding DNA: TGTGTCAACAGCACTTCCTACAATGAGCAGTTCTTC. The rearrangement uses TRBV5-5 and TRBJ2-1; D remains ambiguous. The CDR3 contains 12 residues. The V gene's germline CDR1 is SGHKS and CDR2 YYEKEE (reference sequence).

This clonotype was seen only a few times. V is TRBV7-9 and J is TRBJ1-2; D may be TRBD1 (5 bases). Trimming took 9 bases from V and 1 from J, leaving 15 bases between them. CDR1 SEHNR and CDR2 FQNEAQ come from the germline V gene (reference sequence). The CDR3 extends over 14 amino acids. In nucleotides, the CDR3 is TGTGCCAGTAGTCCGTCGGGGGGTAACTATGGCTACACCTTC. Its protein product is CASSPSGGNYGYTF.

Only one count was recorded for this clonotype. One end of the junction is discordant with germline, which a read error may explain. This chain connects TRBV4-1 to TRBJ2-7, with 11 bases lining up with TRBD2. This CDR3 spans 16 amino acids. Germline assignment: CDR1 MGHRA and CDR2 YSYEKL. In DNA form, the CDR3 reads TGTGCCAGCAGCCGGACACTAGCGGGAGTGGGGAACGAGCAGTACTTC. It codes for CASSRTLAGVGNEQYF.

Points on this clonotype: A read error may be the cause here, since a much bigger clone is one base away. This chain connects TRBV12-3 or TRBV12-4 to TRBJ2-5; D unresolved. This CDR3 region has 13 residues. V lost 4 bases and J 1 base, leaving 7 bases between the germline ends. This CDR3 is CASSYRSQETQYF. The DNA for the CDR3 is TGTGCCAGCAGTTACCGATCCCAAGAGACCCAGTACTTC.